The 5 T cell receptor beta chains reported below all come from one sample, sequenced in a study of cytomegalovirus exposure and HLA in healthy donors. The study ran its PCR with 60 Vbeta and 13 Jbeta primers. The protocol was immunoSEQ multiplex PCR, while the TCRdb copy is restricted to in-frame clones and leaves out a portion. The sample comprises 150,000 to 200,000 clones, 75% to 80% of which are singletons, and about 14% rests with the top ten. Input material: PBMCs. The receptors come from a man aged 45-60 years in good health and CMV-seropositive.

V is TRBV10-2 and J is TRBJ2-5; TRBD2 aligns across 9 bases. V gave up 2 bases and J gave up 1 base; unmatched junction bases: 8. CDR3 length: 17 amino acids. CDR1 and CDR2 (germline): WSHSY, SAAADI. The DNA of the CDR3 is TGCGCCAGCAGTGAGCGGCAGCGGGGGGAACCCCAAGAGACCCAGTACTTC. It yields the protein CASSERQRGEPQETQYF.

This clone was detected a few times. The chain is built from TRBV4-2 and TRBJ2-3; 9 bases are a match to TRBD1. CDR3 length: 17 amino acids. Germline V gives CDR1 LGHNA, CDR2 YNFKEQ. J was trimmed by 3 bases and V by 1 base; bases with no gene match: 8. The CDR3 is CASSQGGTGTRTDTQYF. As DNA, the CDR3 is TGTGCCAGCAGCCAAGGGGGGACAGGGACGCGAACAGATACGCAGTATTTT.

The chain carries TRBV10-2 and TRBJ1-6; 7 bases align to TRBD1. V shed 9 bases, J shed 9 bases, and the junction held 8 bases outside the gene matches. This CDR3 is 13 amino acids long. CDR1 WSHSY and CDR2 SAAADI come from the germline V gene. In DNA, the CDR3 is TGCGCCAGTTCCGGGACAGAGACTTCACCCCTCCACTTT. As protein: CASSGTETSPLHF.

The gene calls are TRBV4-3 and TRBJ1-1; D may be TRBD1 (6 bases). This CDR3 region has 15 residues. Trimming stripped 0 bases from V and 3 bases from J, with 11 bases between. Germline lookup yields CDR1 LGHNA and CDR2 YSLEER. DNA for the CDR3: TGCGCCAGCAGCCAAGAGGCCACAGGGTACACTGAAGCTTTCTTT. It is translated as CASSQEATGYTEAFF.

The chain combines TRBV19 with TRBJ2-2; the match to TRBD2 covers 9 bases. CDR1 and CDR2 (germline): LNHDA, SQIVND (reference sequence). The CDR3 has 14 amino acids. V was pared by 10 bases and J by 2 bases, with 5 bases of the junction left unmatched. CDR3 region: CATQRGVNTGELFF. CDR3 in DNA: TGTGCCACTCAGCGGGGGGTTAACACCGGGGAGCTGTTTTTT.